The sequence of this T cell receptor beta chain was determined in a study of control samples from healthy donors and cancer patients. Libraries were prepared by immunoSEQ multiplex PCR; TCRdb keeps only in-frame clonotypes and omits some of them. The sample holds under 75,000 clones; about nine tenths are singletons and the top ten take around 1.2%. CDR3 size: 11 residues. Deletions cut 8 bases from V and 6 bases from J, with 11 bases between. Germline CDR1 reads SQVTM; CDR2 reads ANQGSEA. The rearrangement uses TRBV29-1 and TRBJ2-1; D gene unclear. The sequence was obtained from a woman in her 50s with colorectal cancer. The specimen sequenced was PBMCs. CDR3 nucleotide sequence: TGCAGCATGTGGACGGGCAATGAGCAGTTCTTC. Translated, it gives CSMWTGNEQFF.